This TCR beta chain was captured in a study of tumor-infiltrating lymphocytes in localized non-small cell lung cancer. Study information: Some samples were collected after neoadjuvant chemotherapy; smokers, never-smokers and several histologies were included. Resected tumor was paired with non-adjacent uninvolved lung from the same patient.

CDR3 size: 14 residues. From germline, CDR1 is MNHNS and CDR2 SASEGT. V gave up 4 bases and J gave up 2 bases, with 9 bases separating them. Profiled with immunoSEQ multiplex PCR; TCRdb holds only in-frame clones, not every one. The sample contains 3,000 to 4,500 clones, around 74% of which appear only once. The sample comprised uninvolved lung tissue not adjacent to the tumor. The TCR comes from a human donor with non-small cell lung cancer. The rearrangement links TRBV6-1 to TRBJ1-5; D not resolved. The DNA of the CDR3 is TGTGCCAGCAGTGTTCAGGTGGGCAATCAGCCCCAGCATTTT. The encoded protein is CASSVQVGNQPQHF.